This TCR beta chain comes out of a study of post-analysis software for immune sequencing data (dated by TCRdb to about 2015). Looking at the study overall: Recorded disease courses included relapsing-remitting, secondary progressive and progressive-relapsing multiple sclerosis, with some patients lacking subtype annotation. The patient repertoires were compared against about a dozen previously published healthy control repertoires obtained from donors aged about 6 to 27 years. A subset of samples was prepared in parallel using single-end sample barcoding, then pooled and co-amplified after Illumina adapter ligation. What the research found in general, with its limitations: Significantly lower normalized Chao1 diversity was found in multiple sclerosis patients than in controls, suggesting substantial peripheral T-cell clonal expansion. The multiple sclerosis patient group was slightly younger than the control group. Direct clustering with F measure revealed strong co-clustering of samples prepared in the same batch, which led to a batch-effect correction. Significantly higher frequencies in patients than in controls were found for several TRBV segments, including TRBV5-6, TRBV5-1 and TRBV20-1.

About this clonotype itself: Its antigen has not been determined. No per-base quality is available; no much larger clone lies one base away.

The library was built by means of PCR. For sequencing, an Illumina HiSeq 2500 was employed. Unique molecular identifiers were incorporated into TCR beta cDNA libraries to reduce PCR and sequencing biases. Per 1 to 10 million input T cells, 500,000 or so cDNA molecules were obtained, such that each molecule approximated one T cell. The patient libraries were prepared and sequenced with the same protocol used for the earlier healthy control dataset. Samples belonging to the same batch were prepared together, multiplexed and sequenced on a shared HiSeq lane. The published analysis was carried out like this. MIGEC handled the raw barcoded reads, throwing out single-read molecular identifier groups before consensus assembly and CDR3 extraction. VDJtools was used for post-analysis of the clonotype tables, with diversity normalized by down-sampling every dataset to the smallest sample size. In repertoire overlap clustering, CDR3 amino acid sequences, but not nucleotide sequences, were matched to correct batch-related cross-sample contamination. TCRdb reprocessing: public reads trimmed at Q25 with fastp, clones called with MiXCR, in-frame beta chains kept. Duplicate CDR3 protein sequences are folded into a single record with the most common DNA and genes. These V and J calls rely on TCRdb rather than the paper's analysis. For this sample there are some 890,000 distinct CDR3 sequences; about 50% appear just once. The ten largest make up 4.6% of the sample.

To demonstrate the VDJtools post-analysis software, the study profiled TCR beta repertoires from the peripheral blood of about 13 young patients with multiple sclerosis. The multiple sclerosis patients were children and adolescents ranging in age from about 6 to 16 years. CDR1 and CDR2 (MRHNA, SNTAGT) derive from the germline V gene. V gives up 1 base and J gives up 2 bases, and the segment between their germline ends measures 16 bases. The CDR3 runs 17 residues from the cysteine to the phenylalanine. The entry retains the CDR3 DNA only, 51 bases that are in frame from base 1. This TCR came from a girl between 5 and 17 years old with multiple sclerosis. The rearranged segments are TRBV6-4 and TRBJ2-3; perhaps TRBD2 is the D gene, with 5 bases matching. Sequenced material: blood. The CDR3 corresponds to CASSDFYEGRDTDTQYF. The sequence in DNA is TGTGCCAGCAGTGACTTTTACGAGGGTAGGGACACAGATACGCAGTATTTT.